One and the same sample provided the 5 T cell receptor beta chains below, sequenced in a study of T cell changes during pregnancy in multiple sclerosis. The table came from immunoSEQ multiplex PCR; TCRdb's copy has only in-frame clones and leaves some out. The sample has roughly 47,000 clones, roughly 94% seen once. Here the sequenced sample was CD8+ T cells from peripheral blood mononuclear cells, taken before pregnancy. The receptors derive from a female donor with multiple sclerosis, enrolled in a pregnancy study.

CDR3 nucleotides: TGTGCCTGGAGTGTCGTCGGGGTTGGCTACACCTTC. This translates into CAWSVVGVGYTF. The genes are TRBV30 and TRBJ1-2; unclear D gene. Trimming left V 0 bases short and J 7 bases short, with 9 bases between. CDR3 length: 12 amino acids. From germline, CDR1 is GTSNPN and CDR2 SVGIG (reference sequence). Supplemented by reference TRBV30 and TRBJ1-2, the full variable domain reads SQTIHQWPATLVQPVGSPLSLECTVEGTSNPNLYWYRQAAGRGLQLLFYSVGIGQISSEVPQNLSASRPQDRQFILSSKKLLLSDSGFYLCAWSVVGVGYTFGSGTRLTVV.

Of note for this clone: Its ends do not fully match the called genes, so a read error is possible. V usage is TRBV15 and J usage is TRBJ2-5; D is perhaps TRBD1 or TRBD2 (5 bases each). The CDR3 consists of 13 residues. Germline assignment: CDR1 LNHNV and CDR2 YYDKDF (reference sequence). CDR3 residues: CATSGDSGETQYF. The DNA of the CDR3 is TGTGCCACCAGCGGAGACAGCGGTGAGACCCAGTACTTC.

This chain connects TRBV4-1 to TRBJ2-7; perhaps TRBD2 as D (5 bases). CDR3 length: 14 amino acids. V lost 1 base and J 4 bases, leaving 11 bases between the germline ends. Germline CDR1 MGHRA, CDR2 YSYEKL. The CDR3 spells CASSQVPGEYEQYF. Here the CDR3 DNA reads TGCGCCAGCAGCCAAGTCCCTGGGGAGTACGAGCAGTACTTC.

This chain links TRBV10-3 with TRBJ2-1; weak D call: TRBD2 (5 bases). The CDR3 is made up of 16 amino acids. CDR1 ENHRY and CDR2 SYGVKD come from the germline V gene. V was pared by 7 bases and J by 0 bases, with 16 bases between. CDR3 sequence: CAIKASPQSSYNEQFF. The CDR3, as DNA: TGTGCCATCAAGGCTAGCCCACAGAGCTCCTACAATGAGCAGTTCTTC.

This clone was counted a single time. The rearrangement joins TRBV9 to TRBJ1-2; a weak D match, TRBD1 (5 bases). The germline V and J ends were trimmed by 0 bases and 5 bases, with 20 bases remaining between them. In germline, CDR1 is SGDLS, CDR2 YYNGEE. This CDR3 is 17 amino acids long. In DNA, the CDR3 is TGTGCCAGCAGCGTAGAGGACCCCGGGGAGGGGACTTATGGCTACACCTTC. This codes for CASSVEDPGEGTYGYTF.